The present T cell receptor beta chain was sequenced within a study of T cells in Graves' hyperthyroidism and ophthalmopathy. V was shortened by 0 bases and J by 5 bases, with 8 bases between the two germline ends. The CDR3 sequence is 12 residues long. Germline lookup yields CDR1 SQVTM and CDR2 ANQGSEA. RNA transcripts gave rise to amplified TCR beta CDR3 regions. First-round RT-PCR of the TCR CDR3 relied on the HTBI primer set. TCRdb fed the multiplex PCR reads into MiXCR, producing one record per CDR3 protein. This table holds about 460,000 distinct CDR3 sequences, 20% to 25% found once. This clonotype appeared many times.

The sample comprised blood. This TCR derives from a woman in her 70s with Graves' ophthalmopathy. V gene TRBV29-1 combines with J gene TRBJ2-7; unclear D gene. CDR3 region: CSVEDLPNEQYF. The CDR3 nucleotides read TGCAGCGTTGAAGATCTACCGAACGAGCAGTACTTC.